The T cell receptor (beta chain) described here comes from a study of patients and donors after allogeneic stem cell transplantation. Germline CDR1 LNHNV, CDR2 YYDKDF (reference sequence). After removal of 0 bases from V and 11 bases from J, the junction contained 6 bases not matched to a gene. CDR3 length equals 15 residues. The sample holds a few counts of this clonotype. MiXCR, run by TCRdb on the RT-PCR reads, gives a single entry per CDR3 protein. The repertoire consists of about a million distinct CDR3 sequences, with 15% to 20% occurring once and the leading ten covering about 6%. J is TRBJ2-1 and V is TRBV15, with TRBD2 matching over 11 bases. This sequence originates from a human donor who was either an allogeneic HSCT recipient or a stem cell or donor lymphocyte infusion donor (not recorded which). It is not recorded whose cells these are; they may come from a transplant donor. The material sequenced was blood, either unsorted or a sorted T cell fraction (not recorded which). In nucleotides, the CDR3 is TGTGCCACCAGCAGAGAGACTAGCGGGATAGGTCAGCAGTTCTTC. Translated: CATSRETSGIGQQFF.